The TCR beta chain under discussion was sequenced for a study of blood T cell repertoires in COVID-19. Study information: The origin of the acute and convalescent COVID-19 samples was the United States, Italy and Spain. T cells, B-cell-depleted T cells, or PBMCs supplied cDNA or gDNA.

The germline gives CDR1 LNHDA, CDR2 SQIVND (reference sequence). The CDR3 runs 14 residues. The V gene lost 4 bases and the J gene lost 8 bases, with 17 bases spanning the gap. Original analysis: Nucleated cell counts were estimated from reference gene primer amplification. Profiling relied on immunoSEQ multiplex PCR, and the TCRdb table lists in-frame clones only, not all of them. The D gene and trimming were derived from the DNA, and the V and J assignments and clone size from that table. This sample has roughly 230,000 clones, with roughly 89% found just once. This sequence joins TRBV19 and TRBJ1-1; perhaps TRBD1 as D (5 bases). The TCR was taken from a woman aged 40 to 50 who had recovered from COVID-19. Material: peripheral blood. CDR3 sequence reads: CASSRSGGVLEAFF. DNA of the CDR3: TGTGCCAGTAGTAGGTCCGGGGGAGTGTTGGAAGCTTTCTTT. Using reference TRBV19 and TRBJ1-1 for the parts outside the CDR3, the full variable domain is DGGITQSPKYLFRKEGQNVTLSCEQNLNHDAMYWYRQDPGQGLRLIYYSQIVNDFQKGDIAEGYSVSREKKESFPLTVTSAQKNPTAFYLCASSRSGGVLEAFFGQGTRLTVV.